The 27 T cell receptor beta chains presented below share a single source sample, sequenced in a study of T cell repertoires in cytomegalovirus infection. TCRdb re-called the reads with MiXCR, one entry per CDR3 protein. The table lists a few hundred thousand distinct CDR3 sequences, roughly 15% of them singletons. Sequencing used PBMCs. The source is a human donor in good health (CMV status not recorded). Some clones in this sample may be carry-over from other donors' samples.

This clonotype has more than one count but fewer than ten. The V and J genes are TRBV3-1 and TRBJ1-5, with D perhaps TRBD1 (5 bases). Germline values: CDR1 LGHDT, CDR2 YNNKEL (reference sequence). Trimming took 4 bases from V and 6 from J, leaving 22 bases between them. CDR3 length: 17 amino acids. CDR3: CASSPSSGGEYFQPQHF. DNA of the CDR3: TGTGCCAGCAGCCCGTCCTCGGGGGGGGAATACTTTCAGCCCCAGCATTTT.

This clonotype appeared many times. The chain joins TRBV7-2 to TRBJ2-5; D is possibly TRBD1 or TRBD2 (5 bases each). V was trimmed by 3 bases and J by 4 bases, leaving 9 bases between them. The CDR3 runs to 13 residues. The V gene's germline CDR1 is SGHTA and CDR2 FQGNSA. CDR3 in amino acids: CASSFRGGETQYF. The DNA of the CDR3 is TGTGCCAGCAGCTTTCGTGGGGGAGAGACCCAGTACTTC.

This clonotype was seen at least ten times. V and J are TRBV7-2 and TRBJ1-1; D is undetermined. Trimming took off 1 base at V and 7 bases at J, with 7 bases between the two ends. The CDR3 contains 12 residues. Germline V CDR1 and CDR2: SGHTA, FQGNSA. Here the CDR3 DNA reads TGTGCCAGCAGCTTAGATACAGTTGAAGCTTTCTTT. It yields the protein CASSLDTVEAFF.

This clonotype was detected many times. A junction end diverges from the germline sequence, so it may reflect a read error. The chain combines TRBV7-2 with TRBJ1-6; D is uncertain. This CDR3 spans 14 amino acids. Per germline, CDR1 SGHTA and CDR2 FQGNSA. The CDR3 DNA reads TGTGCCAGCACCTTAGGATCAGATAATTCACCCCTCCACTTT. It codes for CASTLGSDNSPLHF. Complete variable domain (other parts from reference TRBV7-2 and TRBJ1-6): GAGVSQSPSNKVTEKGKDVELRCDPISGHTALYWYRQSLGQGLEFLIYFQGNSAPDKSGLPSDRFSAERTGGSVSTLTIQRTQQEDSAVYLCASTLGSDNSPLHFGNGTRLTVT.

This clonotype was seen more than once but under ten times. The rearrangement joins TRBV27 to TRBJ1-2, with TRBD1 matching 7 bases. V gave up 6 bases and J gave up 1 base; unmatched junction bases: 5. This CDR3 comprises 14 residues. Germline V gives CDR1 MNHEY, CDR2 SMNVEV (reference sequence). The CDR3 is CASRPTGINYGYTF. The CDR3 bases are TGTGCCAGCAGACCGACAGGGATTAACTATGGCTACACCTTC.

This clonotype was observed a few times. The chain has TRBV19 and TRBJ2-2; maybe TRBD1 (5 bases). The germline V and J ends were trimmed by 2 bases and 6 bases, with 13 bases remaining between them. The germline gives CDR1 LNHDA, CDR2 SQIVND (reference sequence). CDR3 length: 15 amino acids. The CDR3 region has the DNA TGTGCCAGTAGTATACGACAGACCGGACCCGGGGAGCTGTTTTTT. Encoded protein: CASSIRQTGPGELFF.

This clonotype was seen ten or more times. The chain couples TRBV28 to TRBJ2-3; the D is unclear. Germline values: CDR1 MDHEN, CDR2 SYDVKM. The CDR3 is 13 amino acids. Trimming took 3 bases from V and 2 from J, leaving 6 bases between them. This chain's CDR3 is CASSFLHTDTQYF. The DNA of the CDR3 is TGTGCCAGCAGTTTCCTTCACACAGATACGCAGTATTTT.

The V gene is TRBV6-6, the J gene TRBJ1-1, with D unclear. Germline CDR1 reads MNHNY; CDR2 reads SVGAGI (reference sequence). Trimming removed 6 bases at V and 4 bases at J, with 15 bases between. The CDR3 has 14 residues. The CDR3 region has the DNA TGTGCCAGCAGGACAACTACTTCCCCCACTGAAGCTTTCTTT. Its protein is CASRTTTSPTEAFF.

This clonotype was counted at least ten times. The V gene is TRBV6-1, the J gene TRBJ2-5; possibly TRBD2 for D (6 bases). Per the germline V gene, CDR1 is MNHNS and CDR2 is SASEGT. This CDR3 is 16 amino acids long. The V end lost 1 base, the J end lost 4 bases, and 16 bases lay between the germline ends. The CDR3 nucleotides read TGTGCCAGCAGTGAAGTCCGCGGGACTCCCGTAGAGACCCAGTACTTC. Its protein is CASSEVRGTPVETQYF.

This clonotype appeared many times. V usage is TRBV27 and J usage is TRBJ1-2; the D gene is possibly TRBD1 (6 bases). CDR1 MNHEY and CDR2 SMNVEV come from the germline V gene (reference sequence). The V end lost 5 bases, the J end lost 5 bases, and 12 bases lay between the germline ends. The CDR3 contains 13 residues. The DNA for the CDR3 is TGTGCCAGCAGTCCCACAGGGAGTTATGGCTACACCTTC. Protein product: CASSPTGSYGYTF.

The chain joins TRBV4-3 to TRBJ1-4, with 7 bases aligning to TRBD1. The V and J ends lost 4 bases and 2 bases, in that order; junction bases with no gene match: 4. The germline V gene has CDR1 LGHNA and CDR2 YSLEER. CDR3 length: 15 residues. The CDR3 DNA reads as TGCGCCAGCAGCCTACAGGGGACTACTAATGAAAAACTGTTTTTT. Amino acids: CASSLQGTTNEKLFF.

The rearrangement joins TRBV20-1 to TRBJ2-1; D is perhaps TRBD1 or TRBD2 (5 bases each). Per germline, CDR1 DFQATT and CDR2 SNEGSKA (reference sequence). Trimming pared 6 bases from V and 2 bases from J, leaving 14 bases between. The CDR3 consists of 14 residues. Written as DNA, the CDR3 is TGCAGTGCCCCCGGGACGTTCGCCTACAATGAGCAGTTCTTC. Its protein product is CSAPGTFAYNEQFF.

Written as DNA, the CDR3 is TGTGCCAGCGAACTAGCGGGGGATTCCCCCTACAATGAGCAGTTCTTC. Translating it yields CASELAGDSPYNEQFF. This chain connects TRBV7-9 to TRBJ2-1; 11 bases align to TRBD2. The CDR3 is 16 amino acids. In germline, CDR1 is SEHNR, CDR2 FQNEAQ (reference sequence). V lost 8 bases and J lost 2; bases outside the gene matches: 8. The complete variable domain, with remaining parts taken from reference TRBV7-9 and TRBJ2-1, reads DTGVSQNPRHKITKRGQNVTFRCDPISEHNRLYWYRQTLGQGPEFLTYFQNEAQLEKSRLLSDRFSAERPKGSFSTLEIQRTEQGDSAMYLCASELAGDSPYNEQFFGPGTRLTVL.

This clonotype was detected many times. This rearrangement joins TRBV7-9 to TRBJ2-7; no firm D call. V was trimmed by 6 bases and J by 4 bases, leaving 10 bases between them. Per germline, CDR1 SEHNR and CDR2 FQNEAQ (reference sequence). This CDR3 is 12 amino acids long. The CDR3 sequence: CASSLPGYEQYF. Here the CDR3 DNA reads TGTGCCAGCAGTTTGCCAGGATACGAGCAGTACTTC.

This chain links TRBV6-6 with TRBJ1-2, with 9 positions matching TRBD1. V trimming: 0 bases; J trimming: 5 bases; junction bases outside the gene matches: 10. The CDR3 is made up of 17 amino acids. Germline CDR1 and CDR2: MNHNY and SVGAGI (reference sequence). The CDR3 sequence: CASSYSFIQGAPYGYTF. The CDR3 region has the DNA TGTGCCAGCAGTTACTCCTTTATACAGGGGGCGCCTTATGGCTACACCTTC.

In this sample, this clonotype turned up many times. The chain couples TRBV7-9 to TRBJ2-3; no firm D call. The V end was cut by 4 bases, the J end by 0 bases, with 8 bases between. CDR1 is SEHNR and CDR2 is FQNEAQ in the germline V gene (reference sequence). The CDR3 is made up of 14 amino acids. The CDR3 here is CASSSQTSTDTQYF. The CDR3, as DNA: TGTGCCAGCAGCTCCCAAACTAGCACAGATACGCAGTATTTT.

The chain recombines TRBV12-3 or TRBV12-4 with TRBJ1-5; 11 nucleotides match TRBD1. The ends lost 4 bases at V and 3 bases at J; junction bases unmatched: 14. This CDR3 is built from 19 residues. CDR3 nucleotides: TGTGCCAGCAGTTCTGCACGGACAGGGGGCTCTCTCAACAATCAGCCCCAGCATTTT. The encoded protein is CASSSARTGGSLNNQPQHF.

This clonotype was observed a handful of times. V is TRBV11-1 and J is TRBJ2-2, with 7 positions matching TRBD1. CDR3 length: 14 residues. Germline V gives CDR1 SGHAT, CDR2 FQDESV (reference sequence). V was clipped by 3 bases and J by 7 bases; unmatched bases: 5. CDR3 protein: CASSFPQGSGELFF. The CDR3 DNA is TGTGCCAGCAGCTTCCCACAGGGGAGCGGGGAGCTGTTTTTT.

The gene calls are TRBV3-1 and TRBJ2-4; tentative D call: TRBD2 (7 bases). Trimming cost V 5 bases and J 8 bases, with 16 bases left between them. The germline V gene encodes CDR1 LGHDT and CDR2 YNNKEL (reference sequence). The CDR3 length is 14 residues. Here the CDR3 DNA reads TGTGCCAGCAGCACTTCGGGGGGCGCGGACATTCAGTACTTC. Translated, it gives CASSTSGGADIQYF.

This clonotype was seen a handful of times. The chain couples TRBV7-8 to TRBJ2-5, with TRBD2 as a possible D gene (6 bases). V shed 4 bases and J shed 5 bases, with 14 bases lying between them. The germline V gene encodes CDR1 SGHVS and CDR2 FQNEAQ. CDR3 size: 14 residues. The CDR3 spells CASSSGAGLETQYF. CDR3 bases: TGTGCCAGCAGCTCGGGAGCGGGCCTGGAGACCCAGTACTTC.

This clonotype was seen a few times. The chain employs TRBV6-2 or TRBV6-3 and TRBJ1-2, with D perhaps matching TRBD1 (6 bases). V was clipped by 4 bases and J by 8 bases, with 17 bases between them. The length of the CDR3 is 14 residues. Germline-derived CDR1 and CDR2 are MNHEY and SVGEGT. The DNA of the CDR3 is TGTGCCAGCAGTTGGACGGGACAACGAAACGGCTACACCTTC. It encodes CASSWTGQRNGYTF.

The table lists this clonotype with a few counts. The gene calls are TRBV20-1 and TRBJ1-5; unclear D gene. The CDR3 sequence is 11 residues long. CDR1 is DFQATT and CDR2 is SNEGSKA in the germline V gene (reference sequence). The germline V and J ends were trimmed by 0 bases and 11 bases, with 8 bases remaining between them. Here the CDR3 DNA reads TGCAGTGCTAGAGAGAACAGCGCCCAGCATTTT. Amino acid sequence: CSARENSAQHF.

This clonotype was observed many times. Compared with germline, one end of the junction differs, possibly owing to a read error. The CDR3 here is CASSLAGGPVGDTQYF. Here the CDR3 DNA reads TGTGCCAGCAGCCTAGCGGGGGGGCCAGTGGGAGATACGCAGTATTTT. The V and J genes are TRBV7-2 and TRBJ2-3; 12 bases line up with TRBD2. This CDR3 has 16 residues. The germline gives CDR1 SGHTA, CDR2 FQGNSA.

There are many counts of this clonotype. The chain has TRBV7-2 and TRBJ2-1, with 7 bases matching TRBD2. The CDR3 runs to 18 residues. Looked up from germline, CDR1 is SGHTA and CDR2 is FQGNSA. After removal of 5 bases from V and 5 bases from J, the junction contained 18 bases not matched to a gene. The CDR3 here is CASSPSVLSGAKDNEQFF. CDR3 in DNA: TGTGCCAGCAGCCCATCCGTCCTAAGCGGGGCAAAGGACAATGAGCAGTTCTTC. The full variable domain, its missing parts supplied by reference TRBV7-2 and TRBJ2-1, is GAGVSQSPSNKVTEKGKDVELRCDPISGHTALYWYRQSLGQGLEFLIYFQGNSAPDKSGLPSDRFSAERTGGSVSTLTIQRTQQEDSAVYLCASSPSVLSGAKDNEQFFGPGTRLTVL.

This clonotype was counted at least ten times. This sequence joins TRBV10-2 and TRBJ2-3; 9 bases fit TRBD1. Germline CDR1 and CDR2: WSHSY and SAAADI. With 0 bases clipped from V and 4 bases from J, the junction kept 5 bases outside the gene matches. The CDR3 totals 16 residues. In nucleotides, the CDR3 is TGCGCCAGCAGTGAGTCGAGTGGGACAGGGTCAGATACGCAGTATTTT. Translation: CASSESSGTGSDTQYF.

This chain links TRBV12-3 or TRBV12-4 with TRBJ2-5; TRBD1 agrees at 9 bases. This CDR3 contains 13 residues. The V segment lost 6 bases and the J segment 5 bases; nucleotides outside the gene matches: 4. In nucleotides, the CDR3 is TGTGCCAGCAGCGGACAGGGGCGGGAGACCCAGTACTTC. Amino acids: CASSGQGRETQYF.

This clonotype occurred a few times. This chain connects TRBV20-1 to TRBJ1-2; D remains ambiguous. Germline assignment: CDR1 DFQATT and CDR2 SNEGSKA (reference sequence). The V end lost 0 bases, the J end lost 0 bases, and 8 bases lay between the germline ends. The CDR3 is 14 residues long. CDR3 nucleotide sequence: TGCAGTGCTAGAGAGGCAGCCGCTAACTATGGCTACACCTTC. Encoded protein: CSAREAAANYGYTF.